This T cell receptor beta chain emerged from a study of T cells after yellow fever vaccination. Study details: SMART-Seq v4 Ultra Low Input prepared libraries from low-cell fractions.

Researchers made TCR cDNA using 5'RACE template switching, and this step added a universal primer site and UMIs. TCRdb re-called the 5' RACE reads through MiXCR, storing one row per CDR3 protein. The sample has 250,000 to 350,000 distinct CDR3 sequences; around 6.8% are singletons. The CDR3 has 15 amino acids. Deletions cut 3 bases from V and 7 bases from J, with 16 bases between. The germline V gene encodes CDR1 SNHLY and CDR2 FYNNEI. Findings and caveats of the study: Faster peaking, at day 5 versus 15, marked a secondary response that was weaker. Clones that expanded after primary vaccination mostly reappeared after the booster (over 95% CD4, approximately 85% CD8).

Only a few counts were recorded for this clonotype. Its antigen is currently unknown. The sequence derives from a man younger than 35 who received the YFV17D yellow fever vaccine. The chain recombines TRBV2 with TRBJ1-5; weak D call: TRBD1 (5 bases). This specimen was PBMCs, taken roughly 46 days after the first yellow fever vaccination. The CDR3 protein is CASSDDRTGTQPQHF. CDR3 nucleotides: TGTGCCAGCAGTGATGATCGAACGGGGACGCAGCCCCAGCATTTT.